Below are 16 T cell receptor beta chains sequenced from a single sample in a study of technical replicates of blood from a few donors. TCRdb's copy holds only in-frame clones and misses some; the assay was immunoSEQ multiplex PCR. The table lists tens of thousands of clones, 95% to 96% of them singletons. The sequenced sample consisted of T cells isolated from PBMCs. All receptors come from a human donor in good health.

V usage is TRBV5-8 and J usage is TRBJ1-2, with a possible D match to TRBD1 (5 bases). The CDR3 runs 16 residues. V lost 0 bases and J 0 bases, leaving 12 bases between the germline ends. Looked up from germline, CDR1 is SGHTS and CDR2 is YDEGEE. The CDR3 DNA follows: TGTGCCAGCAGCTTGGTGTTCGGGGGGTCTAACTATGGCTACACCTTC. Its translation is CASSLVFGGSNYGYTF.

The CDR3 loop reads CASSYSARTNTGELFF. CDR3 nucleotides: TGTGCCAGCAGTTACTCGGCCAGGACGAACACCGGGGAGCTGTTTTTT. The genes are TRBV6-5 and TRBJ2-2; D is undetermined. This CDR3 region has 16 residues. V was clipped by 0 bases and J by 0 bases, with 8 bases between them. Germline CDR1 MNHEY, CDR2 SVGAGI.

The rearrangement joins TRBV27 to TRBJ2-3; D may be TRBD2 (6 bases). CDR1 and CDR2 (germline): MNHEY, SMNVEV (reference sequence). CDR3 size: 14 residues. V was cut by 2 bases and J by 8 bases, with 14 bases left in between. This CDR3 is CASSLRSGFSTQYF. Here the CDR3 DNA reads TGTGCCAGCAGTTTAAGGAGCGGGTTTAGTACGCAGTATTTT.

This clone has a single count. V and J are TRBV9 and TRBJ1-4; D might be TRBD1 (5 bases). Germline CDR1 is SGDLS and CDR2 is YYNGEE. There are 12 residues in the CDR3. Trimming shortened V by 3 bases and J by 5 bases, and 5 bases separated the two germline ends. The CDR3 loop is CASSGQNEKLFF. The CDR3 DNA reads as TGTGCCAGCAGCGGACAGAATGAAAAACTGTTTTTT.

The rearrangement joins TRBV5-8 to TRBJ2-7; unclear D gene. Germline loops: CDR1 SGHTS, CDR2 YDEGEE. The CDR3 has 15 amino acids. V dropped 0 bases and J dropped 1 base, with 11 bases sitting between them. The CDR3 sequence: CASSLGVFGSYEQYF. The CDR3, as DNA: TGTGCCAGCAGCTTGGGGGTCTTCGGGTCCTACGAGCAGTACTTC. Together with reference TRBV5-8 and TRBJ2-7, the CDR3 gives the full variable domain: EAGVTQSPTHLIKTRGQQATLRCSPISGHTSVYWYQQALGLGLQFLLWYDEGEERNRGNFPPRFSGRQFPNYSSELNVNALELEDSALYLCASSLGVFGSYEQYFGPGTRLTVT.

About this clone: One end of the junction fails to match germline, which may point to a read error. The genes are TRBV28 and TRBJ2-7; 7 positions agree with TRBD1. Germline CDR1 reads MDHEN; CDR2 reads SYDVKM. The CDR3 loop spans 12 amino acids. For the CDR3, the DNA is TGTGCCAGCAGTTCCTTCTCCGGGACAGAGAACTTC. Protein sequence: CASSSFSGTENF.

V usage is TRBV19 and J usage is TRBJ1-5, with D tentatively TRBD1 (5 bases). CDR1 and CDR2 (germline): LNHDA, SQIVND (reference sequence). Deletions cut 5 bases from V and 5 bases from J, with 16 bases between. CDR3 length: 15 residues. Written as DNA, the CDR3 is TGTGCCAGTAGTTTACTGACAGCCCCCGATCAGCCCCAGCATTTT. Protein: CASSLLTAPDQPQHF.

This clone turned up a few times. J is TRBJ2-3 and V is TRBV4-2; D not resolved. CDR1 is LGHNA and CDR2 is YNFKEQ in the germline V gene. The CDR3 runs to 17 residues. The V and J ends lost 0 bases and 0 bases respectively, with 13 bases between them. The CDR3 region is CASSQDPRSWSTDTQYF. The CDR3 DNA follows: TGTGCCAGCAGCCAAGATCCTCGGTCCTGGAGCACAGATACGCAGTATTTT.

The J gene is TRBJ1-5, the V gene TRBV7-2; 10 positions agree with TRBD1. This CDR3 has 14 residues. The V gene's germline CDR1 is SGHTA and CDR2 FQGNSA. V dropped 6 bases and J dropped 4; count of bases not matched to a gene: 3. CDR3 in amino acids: CASRRTGGNQPQHF. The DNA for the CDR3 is TGTGCCAGCAGGAGGACAGGGGGGAATCAGCCCCAGCATTTT.

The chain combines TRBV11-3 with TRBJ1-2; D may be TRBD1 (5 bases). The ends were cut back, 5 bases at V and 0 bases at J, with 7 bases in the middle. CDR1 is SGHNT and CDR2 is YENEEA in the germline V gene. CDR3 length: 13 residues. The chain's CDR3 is CASSKTANYGYTF. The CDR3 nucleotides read TGTGCCAGCAGCAAGACAGCTAACTATGGCTACACCTTC.

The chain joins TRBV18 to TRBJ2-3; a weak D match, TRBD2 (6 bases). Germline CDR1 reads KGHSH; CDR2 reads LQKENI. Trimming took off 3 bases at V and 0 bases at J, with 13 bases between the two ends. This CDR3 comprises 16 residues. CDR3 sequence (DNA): TGTGCCAGCTCACCGCGGGACGGATCTAGCACAGATACGCAGTATTTT. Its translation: CASSPRDGSSTDTQYF.

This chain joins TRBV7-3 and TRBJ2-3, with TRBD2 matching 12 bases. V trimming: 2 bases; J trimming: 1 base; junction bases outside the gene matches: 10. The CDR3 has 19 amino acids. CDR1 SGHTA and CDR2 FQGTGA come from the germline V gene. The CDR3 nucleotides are TGTGCCAGCAGCTTAGTCCTAGCGGGAGGGCCCGGCGGCACAGATACGCAGTATTTT. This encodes CASSLVLAGGPGGTDTQYF.

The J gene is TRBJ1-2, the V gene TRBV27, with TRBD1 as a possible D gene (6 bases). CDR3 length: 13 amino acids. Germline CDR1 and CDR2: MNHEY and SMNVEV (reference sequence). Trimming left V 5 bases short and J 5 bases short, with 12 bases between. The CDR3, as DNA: TGTGCCAGCAGTCCCGACAGGAGATATGGCTACACCTTC. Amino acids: CASSPDRRYGYTF.

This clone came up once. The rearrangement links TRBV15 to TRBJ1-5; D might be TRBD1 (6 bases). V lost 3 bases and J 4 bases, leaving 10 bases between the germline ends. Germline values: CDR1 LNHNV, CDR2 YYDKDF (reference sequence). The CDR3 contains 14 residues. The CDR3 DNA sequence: TGTGCCACCAGCAGTACAGGGATTAATCAGCCCCAGCATTTT. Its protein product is CATSSTGINQPQHF.

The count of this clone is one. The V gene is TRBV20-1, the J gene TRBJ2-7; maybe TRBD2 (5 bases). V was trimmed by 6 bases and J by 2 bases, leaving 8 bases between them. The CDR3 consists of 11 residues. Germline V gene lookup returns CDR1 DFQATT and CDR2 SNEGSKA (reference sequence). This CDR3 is CSARRTYEQYF. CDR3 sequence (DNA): TGCAGTGCCAGGAGGACCTACGAGCAGTACTTC.

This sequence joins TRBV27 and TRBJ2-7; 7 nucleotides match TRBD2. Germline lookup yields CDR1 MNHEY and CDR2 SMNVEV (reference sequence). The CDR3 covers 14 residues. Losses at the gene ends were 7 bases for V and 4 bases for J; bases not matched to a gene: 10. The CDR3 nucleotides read TGTGCCAGCATAGGCGGGAGCACAAGGTACGAGCAGTACTTC. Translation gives CASIGGSTRYEQYF.